This T cell receptor beta chain was obtained from a study of human T cells and chemical hapten exposure (dated by TCRdb to the early 2020s). For the wider study: For sensitization, 2% DPC in acetone was applied to a 2 cm by 2 cm area of upper inner arm skin. Throughout the study period of 20 to 30 weeks, patients also received therapeutic DPC doses to the scalp every week. Patch testing was performed on the upper back with Finn chambers containing 0.01% DPC, and the patch tests were scored after 6 days according to International Contact Dermatitis Research Group standards. Most of the patients in the cohort were female, and the cohort covered alopecia areata with under or over 50% scalp involvement, alopecia totalis and alopecia universalis. Libraries were combined into a pool for sequencing, and differences in TCR yield between samples came mainly from small differences in library volumes within the pool. In alopecia patients, the study followed how the peripheral blood TCR repertoire changed in vivo over primary and secondary sensitization to diphenylcyclopropenone (DPC), a hapten. Blood samples were taken from patients before sensitization (week 0) and at 2, 6 and about 24 weeks after DPC sensitization. Under 30 alopecia patients gave blood for TCR sequencing at one to four time points (pre-sensitization, 2, 6 and 24 weeks).

Trimming removed 5 bases from V and 4 bases from J, leaving 15 bases between the germline ends. The CDR3, from cysteine to phenylalanine, totals 13 residues. The retained sequence is limited to the CDR3, 39 bases, with the frame set at the first base. CDR1 and CDR2 (DFQATT, SNEGSKA) derive from the germline V gene (reference sequence). To note about this clonotype: Its cognate antigen has yet to be identified. The sample holds no much larger clone one base away, and base qualities are not on file.

Library generation was performed with RACE. Sequencing relied on a NextSeq 500. Library preparation attached unique molecular identifiers to individual cDNA molecules for quantitative, reproducible TCR counting. From each blood RNA sample, both TCR alpha and TCR beta chains were sequenced. As for how the authors treated the data: Samples had a median of 95,638 TCRs, with a range from roughly 20,000 to 690,600. The Decombinator software suite was used to annotate the V, J and CDR3 of the TCR reads. Every sample was subsampled to the same number of TCRs (28,000) for the PS versus PT1 abundance plots. Expanded TCRs were defined as absent before sensitization and observed at least eight times at the 2-week time point. Through fastp at Q25 and MiXCR, TCRdb rebuilt clones from the public reads, retaining in-frame beta chains. Merged by CDR3 protein, the rows form single entries marked with the most common genes and DNA. TCRdb, rather than the study authors, made the V and J calls. For this sample the table gives about 140,000 distinct CDR3 sequences, of which approximately 12% were detected only once. The leading ten clones occupy about 1.4% of the sample.

What the study reported, not specific to this receptor: Expanded TCRs formed significantly more large CDR3 similarity clusters than pre-sensitization or healthy control sets, consistent with antigen-driven responses. After repeated subsampling, changes were observed in the strength of the expansion versus patch-test correlation and in the threshold at which the correlation became significant. Because every patient had alopecia, a presumed autoimmune disease, the patients' immune response might differ from that of healthy individuals. The number of PT1 expanded TCRs positively correlated with patch test score, significant at thresholds 8, 16 and 32 but not 4. The number of TCRs above 1 in 1000 frequency did not change with DPC sensitization; there was no evidence of global repertoire structure alterations.

In light of the paper, this sample's time point label describes: patch test 2, 6 weeks after DPC sensitization. The sample's treatment or condition label is to be understood as: therapeutic diphenylcyclopropenone sensitization with weekly scalp DPC. At each patch-test visit, blood was drawn before the patch test was applied. Patients were considered eligible if aged 18 to 70, diagnosed with alopecia and deemed suitable for DPC therapy, and patients were excluded if pregnant. Total RNA was extracted from unfractionated whole blood that had been collected in Tempus Blood RNA tubes. This receptor chain uses TRBV20-1 and TRBJ2-7, with the D gene not confidently named. The receptor's source is a woman aged 45-59 years with alopecia areata. Some clones in this sample may be carry-over from other donors' samples. This sample comprised whole blood, obtained in connection with sensitization to the hapten diphenylcyclopropenone (DPC). CDR3 loop: CSAPGQTTYEQYF. The sequenced DNA: TGCAGTGCTCCCGGCCAGACGACTTACGAGCAGTACTTC.